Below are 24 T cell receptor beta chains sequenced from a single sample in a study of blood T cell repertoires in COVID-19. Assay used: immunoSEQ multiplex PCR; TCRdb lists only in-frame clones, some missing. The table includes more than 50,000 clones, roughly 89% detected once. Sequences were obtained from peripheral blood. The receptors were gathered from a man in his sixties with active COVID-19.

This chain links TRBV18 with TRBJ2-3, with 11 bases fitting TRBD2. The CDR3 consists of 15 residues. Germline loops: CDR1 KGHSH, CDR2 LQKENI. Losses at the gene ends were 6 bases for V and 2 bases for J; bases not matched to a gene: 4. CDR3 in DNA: TGTGCCAGCTCTCCTAGCGGGAGGCCCACAGATACGCAGTATTTT. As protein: CASSPSGRPTDTQYF.

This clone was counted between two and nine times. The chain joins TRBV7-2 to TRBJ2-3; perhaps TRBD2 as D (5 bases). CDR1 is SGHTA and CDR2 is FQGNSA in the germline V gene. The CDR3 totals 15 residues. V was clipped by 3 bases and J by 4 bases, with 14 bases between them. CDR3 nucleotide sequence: TGTGCCAGCAGCTTGCTTAACTTGGGAGCAGATACGCAGTATTTT. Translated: CASSLLNLGADTQYF.

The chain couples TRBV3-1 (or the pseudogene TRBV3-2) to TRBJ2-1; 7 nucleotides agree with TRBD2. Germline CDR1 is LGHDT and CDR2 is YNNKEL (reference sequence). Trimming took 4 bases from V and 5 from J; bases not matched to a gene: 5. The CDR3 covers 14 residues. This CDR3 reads CASSRVAGHNEQFF. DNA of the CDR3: TGTGCCAGCAGCCGCGTAGCGGGTCACAATGAGCAGTTCTTC.

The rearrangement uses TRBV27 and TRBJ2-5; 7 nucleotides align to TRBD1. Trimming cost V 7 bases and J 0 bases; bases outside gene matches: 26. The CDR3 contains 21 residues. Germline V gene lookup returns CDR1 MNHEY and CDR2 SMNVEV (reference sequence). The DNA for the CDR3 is TGTGCCAGCACCGTTACTGAGGACAGGCCCGAAACTCGATTGTACCAAGAGACCCAGTACTTC. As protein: CASTVTEDRPETRLYQETQYF.

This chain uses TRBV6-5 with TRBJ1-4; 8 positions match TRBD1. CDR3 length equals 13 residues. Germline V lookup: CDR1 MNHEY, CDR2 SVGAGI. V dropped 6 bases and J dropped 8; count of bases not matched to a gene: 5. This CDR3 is CASSRTGKEKLFF. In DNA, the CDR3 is TGTGCCAGCAGCCGGACAGGGAAGGAAAAACTGTTTTTT.

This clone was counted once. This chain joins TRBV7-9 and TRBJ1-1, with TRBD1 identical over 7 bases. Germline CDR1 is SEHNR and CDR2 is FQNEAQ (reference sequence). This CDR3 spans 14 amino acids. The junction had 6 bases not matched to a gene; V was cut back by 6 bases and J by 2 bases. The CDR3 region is CASRPTGVNTEAFF. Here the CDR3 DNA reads TGTGCCAGCAGACCCACAGGGGTTAACACTGAAGCTTTCTTT.

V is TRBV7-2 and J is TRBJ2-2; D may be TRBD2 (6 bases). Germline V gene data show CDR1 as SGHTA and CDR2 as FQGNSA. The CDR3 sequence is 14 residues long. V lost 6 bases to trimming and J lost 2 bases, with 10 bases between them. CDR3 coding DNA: TGTGCCAGCAGTAAGGGAGGCAACACCGGGGAGCTGTTTTTT. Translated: CASSKGGNTGELFF.

CDR3 region: CASSVDRSSGNTIYF. In nucleotides, the CDR3 is TGTGCCAGCAGTGTGGACAGGAGCTCTGGAAACACCATATATTTT. V usage is TRBV2 and J usage is TRBJ1-3, with TRBD1 matching over 7 bases. The V gene end was trimmed by 4 bases and the J gene end by 0 bases; junction bases not matched to a gene: 3. The CDR3 extends over 15 amino acids. Germline V CDR1 and CDR2: SNHLY, FYNNEI.

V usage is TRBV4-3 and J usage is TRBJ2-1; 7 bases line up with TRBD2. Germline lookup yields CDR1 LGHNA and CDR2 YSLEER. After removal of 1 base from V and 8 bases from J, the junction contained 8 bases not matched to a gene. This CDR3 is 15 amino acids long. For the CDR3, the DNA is TGCGCCAGCAGCCAAGGCGGGAGTATGTTATATGAGCAGTTCTTC. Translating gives CASSQGGSMLYEQFF.

The CDR3 bases are TGTGCCAGCAGCGTAGCTGCAGGGGATCAGGAGACCCAGTACTTC. It translates to CASSVAAGDQETQYF. The chain employs TRBV9 and TRBJ2-5; a possible D gene is TRBD1 (6 bases). Trimming took 0 bases from V and 5 from J, leaving 14 bases between them. This CDR3 has 15 residues. CDR1 is SGDLS and CDR2 is YYNGEE in the germline V gene.

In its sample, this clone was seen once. The chain's CDR3 is CASSPRRDITDTQYF. Here the CDR3 DNA reads TGTGCCAGCAGCCCTAGAAGGGACATCACAGATACGCAGTATTTT. The gene calls are TRBV7-8 and TRBJ2-3, with a possible D match to TRBD1 (6 bases). V was trimmed by 5 bases and J by 2 bases, leaving 14 bases between them. Per germline, CDR1 SGHVS and CDR2 FQNEAQ. The CDR3 is 15 amino acids.

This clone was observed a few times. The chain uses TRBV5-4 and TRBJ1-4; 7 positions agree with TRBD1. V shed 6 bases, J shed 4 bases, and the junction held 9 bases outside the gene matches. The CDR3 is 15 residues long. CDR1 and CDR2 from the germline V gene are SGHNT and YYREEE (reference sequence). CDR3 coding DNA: TGTGCCAGCACTCCGGACAGGTGGGGTAATGAAAAACTGTTTTTT. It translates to CASTPDRWGNEKLFF. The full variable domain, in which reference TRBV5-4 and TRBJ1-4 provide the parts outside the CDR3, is ETGVTQSPTHLIKTRGQQVTLRCSSQSGHNTVSWYQQALGQGPQFIFQYYREEENGRGNFPPRFSGLQFPNYSSELNVNALELDDSALYLCASTPDRWGNEKLFFGSGTQLSVL.

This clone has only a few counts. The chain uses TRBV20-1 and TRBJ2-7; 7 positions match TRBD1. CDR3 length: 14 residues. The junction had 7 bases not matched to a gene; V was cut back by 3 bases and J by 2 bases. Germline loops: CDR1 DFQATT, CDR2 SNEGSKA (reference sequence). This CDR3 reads CSASRRDRTYEQYF. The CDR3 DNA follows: TGCAGTGCTAGTCGTCGGGACAGAACCTACGAGCAGTACTTC.

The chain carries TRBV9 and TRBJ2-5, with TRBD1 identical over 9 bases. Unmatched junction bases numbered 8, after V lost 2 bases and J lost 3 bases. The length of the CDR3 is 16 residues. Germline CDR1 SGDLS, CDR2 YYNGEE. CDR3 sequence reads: CASSVRDRVFEETQYF. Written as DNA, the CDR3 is TGTGCCAGCAGCGTCCGGGACAGGGTTTTCGAAGAGACCCAGTACTTC.

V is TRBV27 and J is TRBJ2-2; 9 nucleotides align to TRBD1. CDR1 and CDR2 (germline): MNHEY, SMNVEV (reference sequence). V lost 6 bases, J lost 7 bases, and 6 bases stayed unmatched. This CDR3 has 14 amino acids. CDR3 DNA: TGTGCCAGCAGCAGGGACAGGGTCAACGGGGAGCTGTTTTTT. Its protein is CASSRDRVNGELFF.

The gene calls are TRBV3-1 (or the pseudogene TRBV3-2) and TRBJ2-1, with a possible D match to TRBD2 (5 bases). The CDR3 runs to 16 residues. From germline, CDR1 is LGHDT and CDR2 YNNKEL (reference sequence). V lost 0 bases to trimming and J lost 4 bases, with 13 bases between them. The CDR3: CASSQDLRTSYNEQFF. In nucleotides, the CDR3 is TGTGCCAGCAGCCAAGATCTTAGGACTTCTTACAATGAGCAGTTCTTC.

CDR3 in DNA: TGTGCCAGCAGCCCTGGGCTCTTCTACGAGCAGTACTTC. Protein: CASSPGLFYEQYF. The chain carries TRBV7-2 and TRBJ2-7; D gene ambiguous. Trimming stripped 5 bases from V and 3 bases from J, with 11 bases between. This CDR3 spans 13 amino acids. The germline V gene encodes CDR1 SGHTA and CDR2 FQGNSA.

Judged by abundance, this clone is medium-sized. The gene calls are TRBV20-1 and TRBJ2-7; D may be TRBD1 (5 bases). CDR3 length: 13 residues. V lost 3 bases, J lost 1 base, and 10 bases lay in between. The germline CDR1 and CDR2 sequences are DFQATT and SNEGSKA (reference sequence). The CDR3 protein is CSASNRWSYEQYF. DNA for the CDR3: TGCAGTGCTAGTAACAGGTGGTCCTACGAGCAGTACTTC.

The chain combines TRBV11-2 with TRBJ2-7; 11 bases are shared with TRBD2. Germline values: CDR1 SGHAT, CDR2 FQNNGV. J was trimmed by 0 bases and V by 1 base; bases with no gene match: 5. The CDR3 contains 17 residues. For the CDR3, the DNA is TGTGCCAGCAGCTTAGCTAGCGGGAGGACCTCCTCCTACGAGCAGTACTTC. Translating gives CASSLASGRTSSYEQYF.

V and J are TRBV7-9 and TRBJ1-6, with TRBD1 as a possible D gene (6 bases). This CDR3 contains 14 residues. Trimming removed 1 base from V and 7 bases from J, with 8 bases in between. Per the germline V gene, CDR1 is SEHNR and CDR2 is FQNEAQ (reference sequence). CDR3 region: CASSLGTANSPLHF. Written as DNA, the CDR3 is TGTGCCAGCAGCTTAGGGACAGCCAATTCACCCCTCCACTTT. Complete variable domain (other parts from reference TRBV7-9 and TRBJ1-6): DTGVSQNPRHKITKRGQNVTFRCDPISEHNRLYWYRQTLGQGPEFLTYFQNEAQLEKSRLLSDRFSAERPKGSFSTLEIQRTEQGDSAMYLCASSLGTANSPLHFGNGTRLTVT.

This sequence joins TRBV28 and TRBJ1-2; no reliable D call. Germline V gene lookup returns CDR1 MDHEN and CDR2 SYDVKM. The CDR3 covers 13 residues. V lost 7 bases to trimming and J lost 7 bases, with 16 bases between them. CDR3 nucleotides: TGTGCCAGCACCCCCCGACGTGGGCTTGGCTACACCTTC. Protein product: CASTPRRGLGYTF.

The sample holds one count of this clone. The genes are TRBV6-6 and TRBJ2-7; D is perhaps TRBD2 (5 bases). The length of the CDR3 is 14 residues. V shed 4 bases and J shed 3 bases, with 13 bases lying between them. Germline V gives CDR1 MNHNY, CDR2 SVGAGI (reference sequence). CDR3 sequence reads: CASSLPGFYYEQYF. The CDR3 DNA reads TGTGCCAGCAGTTTACCGGGATTTTACTACGAGCAGTACTTC.

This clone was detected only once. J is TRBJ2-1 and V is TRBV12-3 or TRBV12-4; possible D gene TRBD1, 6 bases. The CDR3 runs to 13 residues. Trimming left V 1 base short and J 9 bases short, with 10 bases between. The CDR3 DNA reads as TGTGCCAGCAGTTTAGGGGGGCCGTTTGAGCAGTTCTTC. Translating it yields CASSLGGPFEQFF.

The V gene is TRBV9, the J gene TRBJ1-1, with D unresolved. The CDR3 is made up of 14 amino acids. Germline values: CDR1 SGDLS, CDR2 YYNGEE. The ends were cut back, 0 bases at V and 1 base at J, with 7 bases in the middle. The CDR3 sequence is CASSVVGENTEAFF. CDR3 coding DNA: TGTGCCAGCAGCGTAGTCGGGGAGAACACTGAAGCTTTCTTT. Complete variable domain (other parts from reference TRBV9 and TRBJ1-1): DSGVTQTPKHLITATGQRVTLRCSPRSGDLSVYWYQQSLDQGLQFLIQYYNGEERAKGNILERFSAQQFPDLHSELNLSSLELGDSALYFCASSVVGENTEAFFGQGTRLTVV.